This TCR beta chain was captured in a study of cytotoxic CD8 clonotypes in ibrutinib-treated CLL. On the study more broadly: Of a cohort that held about 12 relapsed/refractory and around 16 treatment-naive patients, about 18 were IGHV unmutated. Treatment had run for a median 12 months, range 6 to 36, when response samples were taken.

Details on this clone: Its cognate antigen is unknown.

Per the germline V gene, CDR1 is SGHRS and CDR2 is YFSETQ. The CDR3 is made up of 15 amino acids. The ends were cut back, 0 bases at V and 8 bases at J, with 17 bases in the middle. Whole-study findings and limits: Clonality went higher at ibrutinib response and then dropped back toward baseline at progression. In comparison with age-matched healthy donors, baseline clonality was higher and tracked circulating CD8+ T-cell counts.

Assay: immunoSEQ multiplex PCR; the TCRdb copy retains only in-frame clones and omits some. The table lists over 150,000 clones, over 65% of them singletons. The sample here was PBMCs, taken after 12 months of ibrutinib treatment. The chain combines TRBV5-1 with TRBJ1-1; possible D gene TRBD1, 6 bases. The TCR sequence derives from a human donor with chronic lymphocytic leukemia. Written as DNA, the CDR3 is TGCGCCAGCAGCTTGGCAGGGGTAGTAATCTACGAAGCTTTCTTT. This translates into CASSLAGVVIYEAFF.